This is a list of T cell receptor beta chains from one sample in a study of T cell changes during pregnancy in multiple sclerosis. TCRdb's table, derived via immunoSEQ multiplex PCR, lists solely in-frame clones and lacks some. The table has about 38,000 clones, 90% to 95% seen once. The source was CD4+ T cells from peripheral blood mononuclear cells, collected in the third trimester of pregnancy. Every receptor here comes from a female donor in good health, enrolled as a control in a pregnancy study. CDR3s include the opening cysteine and the closing phenylalanine or tryptophan. The order of the fields is J gene, D gene, clone size, V gene, CDR3 DNA, CDR3 protein. A D gene is named only where the DNA matches it firmly. Size values are once, few and many counts, or a class for expanded clones, and some rows have none.

TRBJ1-3 - - TRBV30 TGTGCCTGGAGGACAAAATCTGGAAACACCATATATTTT CAWRTKSGNTIYF
TRBJ2-2 - - TRBV5-6 TGTGCCAATCCAGGGTGTCTCATCCTTGTGTCCGGGGAGCTGTTTTTT CANPGCLILVSGELFF
TRBJ2-1 - - TRBV11-1 TGTGCCAGCAGCTTAGATAGTGAGCAGTTCTTC CASSLDSEQFF
TRBJ1-1 - - TRBV5-1 TGCGCCAGCAGCTTGGCTCAACAGGGCTACACTGAAGCTTTCTTT CASSLAQQGYTEAFF
TRBJ2-5 - - TRBV10-3 TGTGCCATCAGTGAGACCGGGGTTCAAGAGACCCAGTACTTC CAISETGVQETQYF
TRBJ2-7 TRBD1 - TRBV6-5 TGTGCCAGCAGTTACCGGACAGGGGACCCCTACGAGCAGTACTTC CASSYRTGDPYEQYF
TRBJ2-3 TRBD2 once TRBV14 TGTGCCAGCAGCCAAGGAGCGAGCGGGAACACAGATACGCAGTATTTT CASSQGASGNTDTQYF
TRBJ1-1 TRBD1 few TRBV10-2 TGCGCCAGCACCCAGGGGGCAAATACTGAAGCTTTCTTT CASTQGANTEAFF
TRBJ1-1 - - TRBV18 TGTGCCAGCTCATCAAGTAATCTCCAAGCGGGCACTGAAGCTTTCTTT CASSSSNLQAGTEAFF
TRBJ2-7 - - TRBV10-3 TGTGCCATCAGTGAGTCGCGCGGGGGCCCTTCCTACGAGCAGTACTTC CAISESRGGPSYEQYF
TRBJ2-1 - - TRBV9 TGTGCCAGCAGCCCTACCGGGACAAAATACAATGAGCAGTTCTTC CASSPTGTKYNEQFF
TRBJ2-1 TRBD2 - TRBV28 TGTGCCAGCACCGGGTGGGACTATAGGGCCTACAATGAGCAGTTCTTC CASTGWDYRAYNEQFF
TRBJ2-7 - - TRBV18 TGTGCCAGCTCACGGAGCGGCGATACTCCGTACTTC CASSRSGDTPYF
TRBJ2-3 TRBD2 - TRBV12-5 TGTGCTAGTGGTTACTCGCCAGGAGCGGGGTTCACAGATACGCAGTATTTT CASGYSPGAGFTDTQYF
TRBJ1-5 TRBD1 - TRBV6-5 TGTGCCAGCAGTTATAGACAGGGGGCTCTGCCCCAGCATTTT CASSYRQGALPQHF
TRBJ2-2 TRBD1 - TRBV6-5 TGTGCCAGCAGCGAATTCCGAGGGGGCTCCGGGGAGCTGTTTTTT CASSEFRGGSGELFF
TRBJ2-5 TRBD1 - TRBV19 TGTGCCAGTAGTATCACGGCCGGGACAGGGATGGAGACCCAGTACTTC CASSITAGTGMETQYF
TRBJ1-1 - - TRBV30 TGTGCCTGGAGCCGCGCGGGGGGAGCCACTGAAGCTTTCTTT CAWSRAGGATEAFF
TRBJ2-1 TRBD2 - TRBV7-8 TGTGCCAGCAGCTTAGTCGGCGGGAGGGCGGAGTTCTTC CASSLVGGRAEFF
TRBJ1-2 - - TRBV6-1 TGTGCCAGCCTGTCGGGGGTGTCCGACTATGGCTACACCTTC CASLSGVSDYGYTF
TRBJ1-4 - - TRBV6-5 TGTGCCAGCAGTTACTCAGGGGGAAGGGAAAAACTGTTTTTT CASSYSGGREKLFF
TRBJ2-1 - - TRBV15 TGTGCCACCAGCTCGCGGGACTTAGACAATGAGCAGTTCTTC CATSSRDLDNEQFF
TRBJ2-1 TRBD2 - TRBV7-6 TGTGCCAGCAGCTCTAAAGCGGGGGCCGTTGGTAATGAGCAGTTCTTC CASSSKAGAVGNEQFF
TRBJ1-5 - - TRBV19 TGTGCCACCTGTACCGGACAGCAGCATTTT CATCTGQQHF
TRBJ2-7 - once TRBV7-9 TGTGCCAGCAGCTTCGACAGGCTGGGAGAGCAGTACTTC CASSFDRLGEQYF
TRBJ2-3 - - TRBV29-1 TGCAGCGTTGACTCCGGGAGTGGAGATACGCAGTATTTT CSVDSGSGDTQYF
TRBJ2-4 - - TRBV9 TGTGCCAGCAGCGTTCTAGCGACGGGAGCCAAAAACATTCAGTACTTC CASSVLATGAKNIQYF
TRBJ2-4 - - TRBV2 TGTGCCAGCTCCCCCGAGTGGGGCCCGGCCAAAAACATTCAGTACTTC CASSPEWGPAKNIQYF
TRBJ2-3 TRBD2 - TRBV5-1 TGCGCCAGCAGCTTGGTAGCGGGGGGGGATACGCAGTATTTT CASSLVAGGDTQYF
TRBJ1-1 TRBD1 - TRBV28 TGTGCCAGCAGTACGGGACAGATGAACACTGAAGCTTTCTTT CASSTGQMNTEAFF
TRBJ2-5 TRBD1 - TRBV6-5 TGTGCCAGCAGTTGGGGACAGGGGCCATTGGGGGAGACCCAGTACTTC CASSWGQGPLGETQYF
TRBJ2-1 TRBD2 - TRBV9 TGTGCCAGCAGCGTAGGGTCTTTCACGGCCAGCGGGGGGTCCGCTGAGCAGTTCTTC CASSVGSFTASGGSAEQFF
TRBJ2-1 TRBD2 - TRBV19 TGTGCCAGTAGTATTGTGACTAGCGGGAATAGTGAGCAGTTCTTC CASSIVTSGNSEQFF
TRBJ1-2 TRBD1 - TRBV5-1 TGCGCCAGCAGCTCTCCTGCGCTCAGGGGGCGAACTGAGGAAGGATCAGGGGAAAACTATGGCTACACCTTC CASSSPALRGRTEEGSGENYGYTF
TRBJ1-5 TRBD1 - TRBV2 TGTGCCAGCAGTGATCACAGGGGTCGGCAGCCCCAGCATTTT CASSDHRGRQPQHF
TRBJ1-1 TRBD1 few TRBV2 TGTGCCAGCAACCCAGAGACAGGGTTGAACACTGAAGCTTTCTTT CASNPETGLNTEAFF
TRBJ1-6 - few TRBV19 TGTGCCAGTAGTATCGACAGCTCCTATAATTCACCCCTCCACTTT CASSIDSSYNSPLHF
TRBJ1-2 - - TRBV10-1 TGCGCCATCAGATGGGAGCAGAACCACTATGGCTACACCTTC CAIRWEQNHYGYTF
TRBJ2-1 TRBD1 - TRBV7-3 TGTGCCAGCAGCTTAATGGGGACAGGGGGTTCGGATGAGCAGTTCTTC CASSLMGTGGSDEQFF
TRBJ1-2 - - TRBV2 TGTGCCAGCAGTGAAGCGCTACGGGTCTATGGCTACACCTTC CASSEALRVYGYTF
TRBJ2-7 TRBD1 - TRBV13 TGTGCCAGCAGCGACACAGGGGGCCCCCGGTACTTC CASSDTGGPRYF
TRBJ2-3 - - TRBV28 TGTGCCAGCAGTTTATTTCGGGGGACGCAGTATTTT CASSLFRGTQYF
TRBJ1-1 - - TRBV6-6 TGTGCCAGCAGCCACCGGGGACATCGGGGACCTGAAGCTTTCTTT CASSHRGHRGPEAFF
TRBJ1-1 - - TRBV28 TGTGCCAGCAGTGGGGGCAGGGGCCCCCCCACTGAAGCTTTCTTT CASSGGRGPPTEAFF
TRBJ2-3 - - TRBV5-1 TGCGCCAGCAGCTTGGCGGAGTCTCACACAGATACGCAGTATTTT CASSLAESHTDTQYF
TRBJ2-7 - - TRBV6-5 TGTGCCAGCAGCCACGGGTCCTACGAGCAGTACTTC CASSHGSYEQYF
TRBJ2-1 TRBD2 - TRBV30 TGTGCCTGGAGTGTAAGGCGGGGGGCGGGTGAGCAGTTCTTC CAWSVRRGAGEQFF
TRBJ2-1 TRBD2 - TRBV2 TGTGCCAGCGGGGGGACTAGCGGGGGGGCTAGGGAGTTCTTC CASGGTSGGAREFF
TRBJ1-2 TRBD1 - TRBV7-2 TGTGCCAGCAGCTCCACAGGGGTTTTTGGCTACACCTTC CASSSTGVFGYTF
TRBJ2-3 - - TRBV5-1 TGCGCCAGCAGCTTGGTTGGGGGGCTAGCGGAGGATACGCAGTATTTT CASSLVGGLAEDTQYF
TRBJ2-1 TRBD1 - TRBV7-3 TGTGCCAGCAGCACCGGGACAGGGGCCTACAATGAGCAGTTCTTC CASSTGTGAYNEQFF
TRBJ2-5 - - TRBV6-1 TGTGCCAGCAGCCCCCTAGCGCCCCAAGAGACCCAGTACTTC CASSPLAPQETQYF
TRBJ2-7 - - TRBV2 TGTGCCAGCAGTGAAGCGGGGGGGCAAATCGAGCAGTACTTC CASSEAGGQIEQYF
TRBJ2-3 - few TRBV18 TGTGCCAGCTCGCCCGACGAGGGCACAGATACGCAGTATTTT CASSPDEGTDTQYF
TRBJ2-3 - - TRBV7-8 TGTGCCAGCAGCTTAAGCTGGGGCTCTACAGATACGCAGTATTTT CASSLSWGSTDTQYF